This T cell receptor beta chain was found in a study of blood T cell repertoires in COVID-19. Study context: Specimens from acute and convalescent COVID-19 originated in the United States, Italy and Spain.

Only a few counts were recorded for this clone. Using immunoSEQ multiplex PCR, the repertoire was profiled, and TCRdb retains in-frame clones only, with some absent. Altogether 180,000 or so clones are present, about 86% being singletons, with the ten largest covering nearly 8.5%. CDR3 length: 14 amino acids. Looked up from germline, CDR1 is SGHTA and CDR2 is FQGNSA. Trimming took off 1 base at V and 2 bases at J, with 8 bases between the two ends. Sequenced input: peripheral blood. This sequence joins TRBV7-2 and TRBJ2-5, with a possible D match to TRBD2 (6 bases). The TCR comes from a man in his sixties with acute or convalescent COVID-19. CDR3 in amino acids: CASSLGGGQETQYF. The CDR3 bases are TGTGCCAGCAGCTTAGGTGGGGGGCAAGAGACCCAGTACTTC.